This TCR beta chain emerged from a study of shared clonotypes between healthy human individuals. Regarding the study as a whole: Generally, naive subsets came out with larger estimated richness than memory subsets. It was observed that roughly 4.8% of naive CD4 clonotypes were shared across a few donors.

Researchers ran the assay at a deep level. Profiled with immunoSEQ multiplex PCR; TCRdb holds only in-frame clones, not every one. The table includes roughly 650,000 clones, 97% detected once. The V end was cut by 6 bases, the J end by 1 base, with 10 bases between. The CDR3 loop spans 14 amino acids. The germline V gene has CDR1 MNHEY and CDR2 SVGAGI. About this clone itself: No antigen is known for it.

The sequencing input was naive CD4+ T cells sorted from blood. Indicated subset: CD45RA+ positively selected. The TCR was taken from a woman under 40 in good health. This chain joins TRBV6-5 and TRBJ2-1; D might be TRBD1 (6 bases). In DNA, the CDR3 is TGTGCCAGCAGCAGGGGTCCATCCTACAATGAGCAGTTCTTC. This gives the protein CASSRGPSYNEQFF.